Listed below are T cell receptor beta chains from one sample, sequenced in a study of blood T cell repertoires in COVID-19. This table comes from immunoSEQ multiplex PCR, and its TCRdb copy is limited to in-frame clones, with some not included. The data contain roughly 120,000 clones, roughly three quarters of them singletons. Source material: peripheral blood. The receptors stem from a human donor in a cohort sampled during active COVID-19. CDR3s include the opening cysteine and the closing phenylalanine or tryptophan. Fields, in order: clone size, D gene, J gene, V gene, CDR3 protein, CDR3 DNA. The D gene is left open where the match is weak. The size entry is marked missing in some rows and otherwise reads once, few, many or a size class.

clone size: -; D gene: -; J gene: TRBJ1-2; V gene: TRBV6-5; CDR3 protein: CASSAMTVTQDGYTF; CDR3 DNA: TGTGCCAGCAGCGCCATGACAGTTACCCAGGATGGCTACACCTTC
clone size: -; D gene: -; J gene: TRBJ2-5; V gene: TRBV7-8; CDR3 protein: CASSPRQVQETQYF; CDR3 DNA: TGTGCCAGCAGCCCGCGACAGGTCCAAGAGACCCAGTACTTC
clone size: once; D gene: TRBD2; J gene: TRBJ2-7; V gene: TRBV13; CDR3 protein: CASSLYREEYEQYF; CDR3 DNA: TGTGCCAGCAGCTTATACCGGGAGGAATACGAGCAGTACTTC
clone size: -; D gene: -; J gene: TRBJ1-1; V gene: TRBV5-5; CDR3 protein: CASSPGHQNTEAFF; CDR3 DNA: TGTGCCAGCAGCCCGGGACACCAGAACACTGAAGCTTTCTTT
clone size: once; D gene: TRBD2; J gene: TRBJ2-7; V gene: TRBV11-2; CDR3 protein: CASSLGTSGAYEQYF; CDR3 DNA: TGTGCCAGCAGCTTGGGGACTAGCGGGGCCTACGAGCAGTACTTC
clone size: -; D gene: TRBD1; J gene: TRBJ2-7; V gene: TRBV15; CDR3 protein: CATSRDRGLYEQYF; CDR3 DNA: TGTGCCACCAGCCGGGACAGGGGGCTCTACGAGCAGTACTTC
clone size: -; D gene: -; J gene: TRBJ2-7; V gene: TRBV19; CDR3 protein: CASSIEAKRSYEQYF; CDR3 DNA: TGTGCCAGTAGTATCGAGGCCAAGAGGTCCTACGAGCAGTACTTC
clone size: -; D gene: TRBD2; J gene: TRBJ2-2; V gene: TRBV12-5; CDR3 protein: CASAGLAGGVGELFF; CDR3 DNA: TGTGCTAGTGCCGGACTAGCGGGGGGGGTCGGGGAGCTGTTTTTT
clone size: -; D gene: -; J gene: TRBJ1-1; V gene: TRBV29-1; CDR3 protein: CSVEVAGSDGTEAFF; CDR3 DNA: TGCAGCGTTGAGGTTGCAGGGTCGGATGGGACTGAAGCTTTCTTT
clone size: once; D gene: -; J gene: TRBJ1-1; V gene: TRBV25-1; CDR3 protein: CASSPRAGANTEAFF; CDR3 DNA: TGTGCCAGCAGTCCCCGGGCAGGGGCGAACACTGAAGCTTTCTTT
clone size: -; D gene: TRBD1; J gene: TRBJ1-1; V gene: TRBV6-5; CDR3 protein: CASCGTGYTEAFF; CDR3 DNA: TGTGCCTCCTGCGGGACAGGGTACACTGAAGCTTTCTTT
clone size: few; D gene: TRBD1; J gene: TRBJ1-1; V gene: TRBV23-1; CDR3 protein: CASSPGDRGFFSYTEAFF; CDR3 DNA: TGCGCCAGCAGCCCGGGGGACAGGGGGTTCTTCTCTTACACTGAAGCTTTCTTT
clone size: -; D gene: -; J gene: TRBJ2-1; V gene: TRBV5-1; CDR3 protein: CASSRLDYNEQFF; CDR3 DNA: TGCGCCAGCAGTCGTTTAGACTACAATGAGCAGTTCTTC
clone size: -; D gene: -; J gene: TRBJ1-6; V gene: TRBV30; CDR3 protein: CAWTGVGSYNSPLHF; CDR3 DNA: TGTGCCTGGACCGGGGTCGGCTCCTATAATTCACCCCTCCACTTT
clone size: -; D gene: -; J gene: TRBJ1-1; V gene: TRBV3-1/TRBV3-2; CDR3 protein: CASSTGVTEAFF; CDR3 DNA: TGTGCCAGCAGCACCGGTGTGACTGAAGCTTTCTTT
clone size: -; D gene: -; J gene: TRBJ1-3; V gene: TRBV15; CDR3 protein: CATSPAGAAGNTIYF; CDR3 DNA: TGTGCCACCAGCCCGGCAGGGGCCGCCGGAAACACCATATATTTT
clone size: -; D gene: -; J gene: TRBJ1-2; V gene: TRBV7-9; CDR3 protein: CASSLGQKLNYGYTF; CDR3 DNA: TGTGCCAGCAGCCTCGGACAGAAACTTAACTATGGCTACACCTTC
clone size: once; D gene: -; J gene: TRBJ2-7; V gene: TRBV11-2; CDR3 protein: CASSLGQGRREQYF; CDR3 DNA: TGTGCCAGCAGCTTAGGGCAGGGCAGAAGAGAGCAGTACTTC
clone size: -; D gene: -; J gene: TRBJ1-2; V gene: TRBV28; CDR3 protein: CASSLQQGGYTF; CDR3 DNA: TGTGCCAGCAGTCTACAGCAGGGTGGCTACACCTTC
clone size: -; D gene: -; J gene: TRBJ1-6; V gene: TRBV5-8; CDR3 protein: CASSSFAGSPLHF; CDR3 DNA: TGTGCCAGCAGCTCGTTCGCCGGTTCACCCCTCCACTTT
clone size: few; D gene: -; J gene: TRBJ1-2; V gene: TRBV28; CDR3 protein: CASSLTRGTHYGYTF; CDR3 DNA: TGTGCCAGCAGTTTAACCCGCGGTACCCACTATGGCTACACCTTC
clone size: once; D gene: TRBD1; J gene: TRBJ2-1; V gene: TRBV24-1; CDR3 protein: CATSAADRGSSYNEQFF; CDR3 DNA: TGTGCCACCAGTGCGGCTGACAGGGGAAGCTCCTACAATGAGCAGTTCTTC
clone size: -; D gene: -; J gene: TRBJ2-7; V gene: TRBV15; CDR3 protein: CATSRVPEGEQYF; CDR3 DNA: TGTGCCACCAGCAGAGTCCCTGAGGGCGAGCAGTACTTC
clone size: -; D gene: TRBD1; J gene: TRBJ2-7; V gene: TRBV19; CDR3 protein: CASSIDGTVSYEQYF; CDR3 DNA: TGTGCCAGTAGTATAGATGGGACAGTCTCCTACGAGCAGTACTTC
clone size: -; D gene: TRBD2; J gene: TRBJ2-5; V gene: TRBV19; CDR3 protein: CASSMTSGTETQYF; CDR3 DNA: TGTGCCAGTAGTATGACTAGCGGGACGGAGACCCAGTACTTC
clone size: few; D gene: -; J gene: TRBJ2-7; V gene: TRBV6-5; CDR3 protein: CASSYSAGPYEQYF; CDR3 DNA: TGTGCCAGCAGTTACTCTGCCGGTCCCTACGAGCAGTACTTC
clone size: few; D gene: -; J gene: TRBJ1-6; V gene: TRBV6-6; CDR3 protein: CASTSDTGSNSPLHF; CDR3 DNA: TGTGCCAGCACTTCCGACACAGGGTCAAATTCACCCCTCCACTTT
clone size: -; D gene: -; J gene: TRBJ2-5; V gene: TRBV7-9; CDR3 protein: CASSQARAHRETQYF; CDR3 DNA: TGTGCCAGCAGCCAGGCACGGGCCCACAGGGAGACCCAGTACTTC
clone size: -; D gene: TRBD2; J gene: TRBJ2-7; V gene: TRBV20-1; CDR3 protein: CSASGVSGRAYEQYF; CDR3 DNA: TGCAGTGCTAGTGGGGTTAGCGGGAGAGCCTACGAGCAGTACTTC
clone size: -; D gene: -; J gene: TRBJ2-3; V gene: TRBV7-2; CDR3 protein: CASKEGGLTDTQYF; CDR3 DNA: TGTGCCAGCAAGGAGGGGGGACTAACAGATACGCAGTATTTT
clone size: -; D gene: -; J gene: TRBJ1-2; V gene: TRBV5-1; CDR3 protein: CASSEDNPQTPLYGYTF; CDR3 DNA: TGCGCCAGCAGCGAGGACAACCCTCAGACTCCCCTCTATGGCTACACCTTC
clone size: -; D gene: -; J gene: TRBJ2-6; V gene: TRBV7-8; CDR3 protein: CASSPAPDGANVLTF; CDR3 DNA: TGTGCCAGCAGCCCAGCCCCAGATGGGGCCAACGTCCTGACTTTC
clone size: -; D gene: TRBD1; J gene: TRBJ2-5; V gene: TRBV10-3; CDR3 protein: CATRDRGSQETQYF; CDR3 DNA: TGTGCCACCAGGGACAGGGGATCCCAAGAGACCCAGTACTTC
clone size: -; D gene: TRBD1; J gene: TRBJ1-6; V gene: TRBV6-6; CDR3 protein: CASSYVQGNSPLHF; CDR3 DNA: TGTGCCAGCAGTTATGTACAGGGGAATTCACCCCTCCACTTT
clone size: -; D gene: -; J gene: TRBJ2-1; V gene: TRBV19; CDR3 protein: CASSIGVNEQFF; CDR3 DNA: TGTGCCAGTAGTATAGGCGTCAATGAGCAGTTCTTC
clone size: -; D gene: -; J gene: TRBJ1-2; V gene: TRBV6-5; CDR3 protein: CASRRGILGYTF; CDR3 DNA: TGTGCCAGCAGGCGGGGCATCTTGGGCTACACCTTC
clone size: -; D gene: -; J gene: TRBJ2-7; V gene: TRBV5-1; CDR3 protein: CASSLDRGSEQYF; CDR3 DNA: TGCGCCAGCAGCTTGGATAGGGGGAGCGAGCAGTACTTC
clone size: -; D gene: TRBD1; J gene: TRBJ1-1; V gene: TRBV4-1; CDR3 protein: CASSPLRIGGGITEAFF; CDR3 DNA: TGCGCCAGCAGCCCCCTGAGAATAGGGGGCGGGATTACTGAAGCTTTCTTT
clone size: once; D gene: -; J gene: TRBJ2-7; V gene: TRBV6-5; CDR3 protein: CASSYNGQSSYEQYF; CDR3 DNA: TGTGCCAGCAGTTACAACGGACAGAGCTCCTACGAGCAGTACTTC
clone size: -; D gene: TRBD1; J gene: TRBJ2-7; V gene: TRBV6-2/TRBV6-3; CDR3 protein: CASSYGTDYEQYF; CDR3 DNA: TGTGCCAGCAGTTACGGGACAGACTACGAGCAGTACTTC
clone size: -; D gene: -; J gene: TRBJ1-3; V gene: TRBV9; CDR3 protein: CASSPLRAGNTIYF; CDR3 DNA: TGTGCCAGCAGCCCCTTGAGGGCTGGAAACACCATATATTTT
clone size: once; D gene: TRBD1; J gene: TRBJ1-4; V gene: TRBV28; CDR3 protein: CASLSTGDREKLFF; CDR3 DNA: TGTGCCAGTCTCTCGACAGGGGATAGAGAAAAACTGTTTTTT
clone size: -; D gene: -; J gene: TRBJ2-1; V gene: TRBV14; CDR3 protein: CASSRQAGYNEQFF; CDR3 DNA: TGTGCCAGCAGCCGCCAGGCGGGATACAATGAGCAGTTCTTC
clone size: -; D gene: TRBD2; J gene: TRBJ2-2; V gene: TRBV6-2/TRBV6-3; CDR3 protein: CASSLTSGNTGELFF; CDR3 DNA: TGTGCCAGCAGTCTTACTAGCGGAAACACCGGGGAGCTGTTTTTT
clone size: -; D gene: -; J gene: TRBJ2-7; V gene: TRBV4-1; CDR3 protein: CASSQDLDPGDEQYF; CDR3 DNA: TGCGCCAGCAGCCAAGATCTCGACCCAGGGGACGAGCAGTACTTC
clone size: few; D gene: -; J gene: TRBJ1-2; V gene: TRBV15; CDR3 protein: CATNLAGQVKNGYTF; CDR3 DNA: TGTGCCACCAACCTAGCGGGACAAGTCAAGAATGGCTACACCTTC
clone size: -; D gene: TRBD2; J gene: TRBJ2-5; V gene: TRBV30; CDR3 protein: CAWSAGLAGETQYF; CDR3 DNA: TGTGCCTGGAGTGCGGGACTAGCAGGGGAGACCCAGTACTTC
clone size: once; D gene: TRBD2; J gene: TRBJ2-3; V gene: TRBV9; CDR3 protein: CASSVVGGATDTQYF; CDR3 DNA: TGTGCCAGCAGCGTAGTCGGGGGGGCTACAGATACGCAGTATTTT
clone size: -; D gene: -; J gene: TRBJ1-2; V gene: TRBV7-2; CDR3 protein: CASSLAWTPNYGYTF; CDR3 DNA: TGTGCCAGCAGCTTAGCTTGGACACCAAACTATGGCTACACCTTC
clone size: -; D gene: -; J gene: TRBJ1-1; V gene: TRBV10-3; CDR3 protein: CATEGYVSAEAFF; CDR3 DNA: TGTGCCACGGAGGGGTACGTTAGCGCTGAAGCTTTCTTT
clone size: -; D gene: TRBD1; J gene: TRBJ2-2; V gene: TRBV6-6; CDR3 protein: CASDRGQGAGELFF; CDR3 DNA: TGTGCCAGCGACCGGGGACAGGGGGCCGGGGAGCTGTTTTTT
clone size: -; D gene: -; J gene: TRBJ1-2; V gene: TRBV6-6; CDR3 protein: CASRYLGADSYGYTF; CDR3 DNA: TGTGCCAGCAGATATTTGGGGGCCGACAGCTATGGCTACACCTTC
clone size: -; D gene: TRBD2; J gene: TRBJ2-7; V gene: TRBV5-5; CDR3 protein: CASSLVAGTYEQYF; CDR3 DNA: TGTGCCAGCAGCTTGGTAGCGGGAACATACGAGCAGTACTTC
clone size: -; D gene: TRBD1; J gene: TRBJ1-2; V gene: TRBV5-5; CDR3 protein: CASRRTGVFSYGYTF; CDR3 DNA: TGTGCCAGCAGACGGACAGGGGTGTTTAGCTATGGCTACACCTTC